These 27 T cell receptor beta chains came from one sample sequenced in a study of T cell changes during pregnancy in multiple sclerosis (dated by TCRdb to the late 2010s). Libraries came from the immunoSEQ multiplex PCR assay. TCRdb's version of the immuneACCESS table is confined to in-frame rearrangements and falls short of the full clone set. An unresolved V gene accounts for under half of the shortfall where checked; the remainder is of unknown origin. This sample comprises tens of thousands of clones, roughly 88% of them detected only once. Approximately 5.8% of the sample is taken by the ten largest. The material was peripheral blood, obtained in the third trimester of pregnancy. The receptors were gathered from a female donor in good health, enrolled as a control in a pregnancy study.

This chain connects TRBV7-9 to TRBJ1-1, with D maybe TRBD1 (6 bases). V dropped 5 bases and J dropped 11 bases, with 24 bases sitting between them. The CDR3 contains 15 residues. Looked up from germline, CDR1 is SEHNR and CDR2 is FQNEAQ (reference sequence). CDR3 loop: CASSPPGGPDWAAFF. The CDR3 DNA reads TGTGCCAGCAGCCCTCCTGGGGGCCCGGATTGGGCGGCTTTCTTT. The full variable domain, completed using reference TRBV7-9 and TRBJ1-1, is DTGVSQNPRHKITKRGQNVTFRCDPISEHNRLYWYRQTLGQGPEFLTYFQNEAQLEKSRLLSDRFSAERPKGSFSTLEIQRTEQGDSAMYLCASSPPGGPDWAAFFGQGTRLTVV.

This clone was detected once. The chain recombines TRBV11-2 with TRBJ2-3; D unclear. CDR3 size: 15 residues. The germline V gene encodes CDR1 SGHAT and CDR2 FQNNGV. V shed 0 bases and J shed 2 bases, with 9 bases lying between them. The CDR3 is CASSLDRPPTDTQYF. CDR3 DNA sequence: TGTGCCAGCAGCTTAGACAGGCCCCCCACAGATACGCAGTATTTT.

Points on this clone: One end of the junction does not line up with germline, which may come from a read error. Other DNA sequences in the same sample also yield this CDR3. The rearrangement uses TRBV6-5 and TRBJ1-2, with 10 bases that match TRBD1. CDR1 MNHEY and CDR2 SVGAGI come from the germline V gene. The CDR3 runs to 14 residues. The CDR3 DNA reads as TGCGCCAGCAGCCCGGACAGGGGGAATGGGGGCTACACCTTC. The encoded protein is CASSPDRGNGGYTF.

The CDR3 spells CASSPRTSGRDTQYF. Written as DNA, the CDR3 is TGTGCCAGCAGCCCCCGGACTAGCGGGAGGGATACGCAGTATTTT. The rearrangement joins TRBV7-9 to TRBJ2-3; 14 bases align to TRBD2. After removal of 5 bases from V and 6 bases from J, the junction contained 4 bases not matched to a gene. The germline CDR1 and CDR2 sequences are SEHNR and FQNEAQ (reference sequence). The CDR3 length is 15 residues.

The chain employs TRBV2 and TRBJ1-2; possible D gene TRBD1, 6 bases. CDR3 length: 14 amino acids. The V end lost 7 bases, the J end lost 7 bases, and 19 bases lay between the germline ends. Germline V gene data show CDR1 as SNHLY and CDR2 as FYNNEI. In DNA, the CDR3 is TGTGCCAGCAAGTTAGACGGGGGGCGCGGTGGCTACACCTTC. Translating it yields CASKLDGGRGGYTF.

Worth noting for this clone: Other DNA variants within this sample encode the same CDR3. The rearrangement links TRBV4-1 to TRBJ2-7; 8 nucleotides line up with TRBD2. Germline values: CDR1 MGHRA, CDR2 YSYEKL. The CDR3 length is 17 residues. V gave up 0 bases and J gave up 2 bases; unmatched junction bases: 9. CDR3 residues: CASSQDSTAGVAYEQYF. The CDR3 coding sequence is TGCGCCAGCAGCCAAGATTCGACAGCGGGGGTAGCCTACGAGCAGTACTTC.

V and J are TRBV19 and TRBJ1-3, with D possibly TRBD1 on 5 matching bases. The CDR3 length is 17 residues. Germline V gives CDR1 LNHDA, CDR2 SQIVND (reference sequence). V was trimmed by 1 base and J by 0 bases, leaving 13 bases between them. CDR3 protein: CASSIGGLPSSGNTIYF. The CDR3 bases are TGTGCCAGTAGTATAGGGGGACTACCGAGCTCTGGAAACACCATATATTTT.

The gene calls are TRBV27 and TRBJ2-7; 11 bases map to TRBD2. The germline V gene encodes CDR1 MNHEY and CDR2 SMNVEV (reference sequence). V dropped 6 bases and J dropped 2; count of bases not matched to a gene: 9. The CDR3 is 16 amino acids. The CDR3 region has the DNA TGTGCCAGCAGGGAATTCACTAGCGGGAGACCCTACGAGCAGTACTTC. This translates into CASREFTSGRPYEQYF.

The chain uses TRBV27 and TRBJ2-7; D is possibly TRBD1 (6 bases). Germline V gives CDR1 MNHEY, CDR2 SMNVEV (reference sequence). This CDR3 contains 16 residues. Trimming stripped 2 bases from V and 7 bases from J, with 21 bases between. CDR3 protein: CASSLGLGGQPWEQYF. CDR3 in DNA: TGTGCCAGCAGTTTAGGCCTCGGAGGACAGCCTTGGGAGCAGTACTTC.

The chain has TRBV9 and TRBJ1-4, with unresolved D. Germline CDR1 reads SGDLS; CDR2 reads YYNGEE. V dropped 1 base and J dropped 8 bases, with 9 bases sitting between them. The CDR3 is made up of 13 amino acids. The CDR3 loop is CASSVRIGEKLFF. Written as DNA, the CDR3 is TGTGCCAGCAGCGTAAGGATCGGGGAAAAACTGTTTTTT.

The chain joins TRBV10-3 to TRBJ2-7; tentatively, D is TRBD1 (5 bases). CDR1 ENHRY and CDR2 SYGVKD come from the germline V gene. The V gene lost 6 bases and the J gene lost 2 bases, with 14 bases spanning the gap. The CDR3 sequence is 14 residues long. DNA of the CDR3: TGTGCCATCAGAGGGGCCCAAGGACCCTACGAGCAGTACTTC. Translated: CAIRGAQGPYEQYF.

This clone appeared a single time. The chain uses TRBV5-1 and TRBJ2-7; 9 bases line up with TRBD2. Germline-derived CDR1 and CDR2 are SGHRS and YFSETQ. Trimming took 4 bases from V and 3 from J; bases not matched to a gene: 11. The CDR3 consists of 16 residues. CDR3 loop: CASSPGLAPSRYEQYF. The CDR3 bases are TGCGCCAGCAGCCCGGGACTAGCTCCTTCTCGCTACGAGCAGTACTTC.

The chain employs TRBV7-2 and TRBJ2-2, with a weak D call TRBD1 (6 bases). The CDR3 is 15 amino acids. Per the germline V gene, CDR1 is SGHTA and CDR2 is FQGNSA. The V end was cut by 2 bases, the J end by 2 bases, with 9 bases between. CDR3: CASSLYRANTGELFF. CDR3 nucleotide sequence: TGTGCCAGCAGCTTATACAGGGCTAACACCGGGGAGCTGTTTTTT.

This clone has just one count. The chain couples TRBV9 to TRBJ2-5, with 13 bases identical to TRBD2. J gave up 5 bases and V 2 bases, and 3 bases lay outside the gene matches. Germline V CDR1 and CDR2: SGDLS, YYNGEE. This CDR3 region has 15 residues. CDR3: CASSVGTSGVETQYF. The DNA for the CDR3 is TGTGCCAGCAGCGTTGGGACTAGCGGGGTTGAGACCCAGTACTTC.

This clone appeared once. The chain combines TRBV27 with TRBJ1-5; D is unclear. The CDR3 sequence is 16 residues long. V lost 2 bases and J 0 bases, leaving 11 bases between the germline ends. Per the germline V gene, CDR1 is MNHEY and CDR2 is SMNVEV (reference sequence). The DNA of the CDR3 is TGTGCCAGCAGTTTAGGGTCGGGGTATAGCAATCAGCCCCAGCATTTT. Protein product: CASSLGSGYSNQPQHF.

The chain recombines TRBV29-1 with TRBJ1-1; D perhaps matches TRBD1 (6 bases). The CDR3 has 11 amino acids. Germline V CDR1 and CDR2: SQVTM, ANQGSEA. V lost 7 bases, J lost 11 bases, and 17 bases lay in between. CDR3 sequence reads: CSGIQGRDAFF. CDR3 nucleotide sequence: TGCAGCGGCATACAGGGAAGGGACGCTTTCTTT.

This clone came up many times. The V and J genes are TRBV29-1 and TRBJ1-2; the D gene is possibly TRBD1 (6 bases). In germline, CDR1 is SQVTM, CDR2 ANQGSEA. Trimming left V 2 bases short and J 5 bases short, with 21 bases between. The CDR3 is 16 residues long. DNA of the CDR3: TGCAGCGTTGAAAACGCCAGGGGTACGGTCTTTTATGGCTACACCTTC. It specifies CSVENARGTVFYGYTF.

The V call is TRBV6-1, the J call TRBJ1-1; D is perhaps TRBD1 (5 bases). V was cut by 7 bases and J by 8 bases, with 14 bases left in between. Germline-derived CDR1 and CDR2 are MNHNS and SASEGT. This CDR3 has 12 residues. In DNA, the CDR3 is TGTGCCAGCACTGCGGGACCCCGGGAAGCTTTCTTT. This sequence encodes CASTAGPREAFF.

The V call is TRBV5-4, the J call TRBJ1-2, with a weak D call TRBD1 (6 bases). CDR3 length: 13 amino acids. Germline V gives CDR1 SGHNT, CDR2 YYREEE (reference sequence). V was trimmed by 4 bases and J by 3 bases, leaving 10 bases between them. The CDR3 sequence is CASSRQADYGYTF. The DNA for the CDR3 is TGTGCCAGCAGCAGACAGGCGGACTATGGCTACACCTTC.

V gene TRBV4-3 combines with J gene TRBJ1-1; D remains ambiguous. Germline values: CDR1 LGHNA, CDR2 YSLEER. There are 13 residues in the CDR3. V shed 5 bases and J shed 4 bases, with 11 bases lying between them. The CDR3 sequence: CASSTGSGTEAFF. The CDR3 coding sequence is TGCGCCAGCAGCACCGGGTCCGGCACTGAAGCTTTCTTT.

This sequence joins TRBV5-1 and TRBJ1-5, with TRBD1 matching 11 bases. The length of the CDR3 is 17 residues. V trimming: 4 bases; J trimming: 2 bases; junction bases outside the gene matches: 8. Germline CDR1 is SGHRS and CDR2 is YFSETQ. This CDR3 is CASSPGQGDWGNQPQHF. CDR3 nucleotide sequence: TGCGCCAGCAGCCCGGGACAGGGGGATTGGGGCAATCAGCCCCAGCATTTT. Combining the CDR3 with reference TRBV5-1 and TRBJ1-5 gives the whole variable domain KAGVTQTPRYLIKTRGQQVTLSCSPISGHRSVSWYQQTPGQGLQFLFEYFSETQRNKGNFPGRFSGRQFSNSRSEMNVSTLELGDSALYLCASSPGQGDWGNQPQHFGDGTRLSIL.

The rearrangement links TRBV13 to TRBJ1-2; 7 bases match TRBD1. Trimming at V came to 5 bases and at J to 4 bases, leaving 7 bases not matched to a gene. CDR1 is PRHDT, CDR2 FYEKMQ, per germline (reference sequence). The length of the CDR3 is 14 residues. CDR3 loop: CASSPGQTFYGYTF. The CDR3 DNA is TGTGCCAGCAGCCCGGGACAGACTTTCTATGGCTACACCTTC. The whole variable domain, remainder taken from reference TRBV13 and TRBJ1-2, is AAGVIQSPRHLIKEKRETATLKCYPIPRHDTVYWYQQGPGQDPQFLISFYEKMQSDKGSIPDRFSAQQFSDYHSELNMSSLELGDSALYFCASSPGQTFYGYTFGSGTRLTVV.

The chain combines TRBV7-6 with TRBJ1-1, with D possibly matching TRBD1 (6 bases). In germline, CDR1 is SGHVS, CDR2 FNYEAQ. Trimming shortened V by 0 bases and J by 7 bases, and 9 bases separated the two germline ends. CDR3 length: 13 amino acids. Written as DNA, the CDR3 is TGTGCCAGCAGCTTAGCGGACAGCCTTGAAGCTTTCTTT. Translation: CASSLADSLEAFF.

This clone was detected once. The J gene is TRBJ1-4, the V gene TRBV29-1; 8 bases are a match to TRBD1. CDR1 is SQVTM and CDR2 is ANQGSEA in the germline V gene. V lost 5 bases and J lost 12; bases outside the gene matches: 11. The length of the CDR3 is 13 residues. The CDR3 sequence is CSVIRTGLRELFF. CDR3 coding DNA: TGCAGCGTTATTCGGACAGGGTTAAGAGAACTGTTTTTT.

The DNA for the CDR3 is TGCGCCAGCCGCGTCCGGGAGAACACTGAAGCTTTCTTT. This codes for CASRVRENTEAFF. V and J are TRBV5-1 and TRBJ1-1, with no clear D. The CDR3 is made up of 13 amino acids. Germline values: CDR1 SGHRS, CDR2 YFSETQ. Trimming took 7 bases from V and 1 from J, leaving 11 bases between them.

The gene calls are TRBV19 and TRBJ1-5, with 7 nucleotides matching TRBD1. The CDR3 totals 15 residues. CDR1 is LNHDA, CDR2 SQIVND, per germline (reference sequence). V lost 5 bases and J lost 4; bases outside the gene matches: 8. The CDR3 DNA is TGTGCCAGTAGTCAAGGGGACAGTGGGAATCAGCCCCAGCATTTT. Translated, it gives CASSQGDSGNQPQHF.

The V gene is TRBV25-1, the J gene TRBJ1-2; D perhaps matches TRBD1 (5 bases). The CDR3 covers 14 residues. Germline CDR1 and CDR2: MGHDK and SYGVNS. The V gene lost 2 bases and the J gene lost 4 bases, with 11 bases spanning the gap. The CDR3 coding sequence is TGTGCCAGCAGTGAAGGGGGAGGGCCCTATGGCTACACCTTC. Protein: CASSEGGGPYGYTF.